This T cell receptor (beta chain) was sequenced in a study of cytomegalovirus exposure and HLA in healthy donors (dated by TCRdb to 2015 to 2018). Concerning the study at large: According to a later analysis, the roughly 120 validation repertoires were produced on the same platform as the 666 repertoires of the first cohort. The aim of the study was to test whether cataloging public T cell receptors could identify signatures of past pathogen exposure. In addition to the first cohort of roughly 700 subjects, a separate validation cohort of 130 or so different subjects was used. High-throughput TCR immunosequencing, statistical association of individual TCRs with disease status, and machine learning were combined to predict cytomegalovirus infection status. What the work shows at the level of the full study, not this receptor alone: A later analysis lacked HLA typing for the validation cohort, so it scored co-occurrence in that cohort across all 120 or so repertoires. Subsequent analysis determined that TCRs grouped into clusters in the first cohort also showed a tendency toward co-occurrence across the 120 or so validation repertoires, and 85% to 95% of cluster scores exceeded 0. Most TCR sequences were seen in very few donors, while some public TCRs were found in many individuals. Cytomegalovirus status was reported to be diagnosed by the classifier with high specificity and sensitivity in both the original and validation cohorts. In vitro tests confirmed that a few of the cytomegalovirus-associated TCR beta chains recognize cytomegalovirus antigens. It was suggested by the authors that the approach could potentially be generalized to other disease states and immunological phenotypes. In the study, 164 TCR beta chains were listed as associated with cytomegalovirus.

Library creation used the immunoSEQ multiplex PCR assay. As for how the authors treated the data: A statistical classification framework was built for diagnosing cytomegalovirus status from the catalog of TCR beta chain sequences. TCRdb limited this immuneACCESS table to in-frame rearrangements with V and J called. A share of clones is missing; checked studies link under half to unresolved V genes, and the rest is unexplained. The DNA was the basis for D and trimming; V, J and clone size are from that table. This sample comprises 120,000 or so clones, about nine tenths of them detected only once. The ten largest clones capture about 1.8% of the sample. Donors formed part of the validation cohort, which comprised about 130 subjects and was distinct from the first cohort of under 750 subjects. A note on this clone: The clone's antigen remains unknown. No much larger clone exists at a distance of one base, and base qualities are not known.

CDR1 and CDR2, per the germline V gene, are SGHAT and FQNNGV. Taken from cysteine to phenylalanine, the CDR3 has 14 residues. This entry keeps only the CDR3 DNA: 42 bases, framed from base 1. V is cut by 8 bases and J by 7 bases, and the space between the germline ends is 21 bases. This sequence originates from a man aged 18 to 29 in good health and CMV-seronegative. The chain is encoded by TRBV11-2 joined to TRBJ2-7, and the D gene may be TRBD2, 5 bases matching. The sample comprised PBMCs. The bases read TGTGCCAGCGCCGCCTTTAGCTCCACTAGAGAGCAGTACTTC. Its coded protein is CASAAFSSTREQYF.